This T cell receptor (beta chain) came from a study of radiotherapy plus CTLA-4 blockade in lung cancer (dated by TCRdb to 2016 to 2019). Study-level background: Objective responses were observed in about a sixth of enrolled patients, and disease control was achieved in 31%.

Focal radiation therapy combined with CTLA-4 blockade (ipilimumab) was tested in patients with chemo-refractory metastatic non-small-cell lung cancer. The method was the immunoSEQ multiplex PCR assay. Sourced from immuneACCESS, this table was stored by TCRdb with only in-frame sequences that have V and J called. A share of the clones is absent; for the studies checked, an unresolved V gene accounts for under half, and the remainder has no known explanation. The sample table shows tens of thousands of clones, and more than 70% are seen once. The ten largest make up 20% to 25% of the sample. The V end gives up 4 bases and the J end 9 bases, leaving 7 bases in the junction not matched to a gene. As encoded in the germline V gene, CDR1 is SGHTS while CDR2 is YDEGEE. Including cysteine and phenylalanine, the CDR3 has 13 amino acids. The CDR3 DNA has 39 bases and is translated from base 1. This clone came up a few times. Its antigen is unknown. Per-base quality was not reported, and no clone a single base away is much larger than it.

What the authors observed across the whole study: After treatment with radiotherapy and ipilimumab, TCR clones that originated in tumors expanded in peripheral blood. The strongest predictors of response were reported to be early dynamic shifts in blood T cell clones along with a rise in serum interferon-beta following radiation.

The starting material was peripheral blood, obtained from a patient treated with radiotherapy plus ipilimumab. The V gene is TRBV5-8 and the J gene is TRBJ2-1, with 7 middle bases fitting TRBD1. This TCR was sampled from a human donor with non-small cell lung cancer that progressed on radiotherapy plus ipilimumab. Here is the DNA: TGTGCCAGCAGCCGCGGACAGGTCAGTGAGCAGTTCTTC. It translates as CASSRGQVSEQFF.